A single sample is the source of the 24 T cell receptor beta chains below, sequenced in a study of cytomegalovirus exposure and HLA in healthy donors. The PCR employed 60 Vbeta primers together with 13 Jbeta primers. Assay used: immunoSEQ multiplex PCR; TCRdb lists only in-frame clones, some missing. This table holds roughly 180,000 clones, about three quarters found once. The sample was PBMCs. These receptors were collected from a woman aged 55-69 years in good health and CMV-seropositive.

This chain joins TRBV27 and TRBJ2-1; TRBD2 agrees at 9 bases. In germline, CDR1 is MNHEY, CDR2 SMNVEV (reference sequence). V was clipped by 9 bases and J by 15 bases; unmatched bases: 18. This CDR3 region has 14 residues. Here the CDR3 reads CASFAGSLAGSAFF. The CDR3 region has the DNA TGTGCCAGTTTCGCTGGTAGCCTAGCGGGAAGTGCGTTCTTC.

V usage is TRBV11-3 and J usage is TRBJ2-2; TRBD1 agrees at 7 bases. Germline values: CDR1 SGHNT, CDR2 YENEEA. CDR3 size: 15 residues. Trimming removed 5 bases from V and 0 bases from J; junction bases left unmatched: 3. CDR3: CASSRDSTNTGELFF. CDR3 DNA sequence: TGTGCCAGCAGCCGGGACAGTACGAACACCGGGGAGCTGTTTTTT.

This rearrangement joins TRBV7-2 to TRBJ2-1, with 7 bases identical to TRBD1. J lost 4 bases, V lost 6 bases, and 9 bases had no gene match. Germline loops: CDR1 SGHTA, CDR2 FQGNSA. This CDR3 contains 15 residues. This chain's CDR3 is CASRQRQGFYNEQFF. The CDR3 DNA reads as TGTGCCAGCAGACAGAGACAGGGCTTTTACAATGAGCAGTTCTTC. The full variable domain, in which reference TRBV7-2 and TRBJ2-1 provide the parts outside the CDR3, is GAGVSQSPSNKVTEKGKDVELRCDPISGHTALYWYRQSLGQGLEFLIYFQGNSAPDKSGLPSDRFSAERTGGSVSTLTIQRTQQEDSAVYLCASRQRQGFYNEQFFGPGTRLTVL.

This chain uses TRBV5-1 with TRBJ2-6, with 11 bases identical to TRBD1. CDR1 SGHRS and CDR2 YFSETQ come from the germline V gene. V was pared by 4 bases and J by 3 bases, with 6 bases of the junction left unmatched. The CDR3 totals 17 residues. DNA for the CDR3: TGCGCCAGCAGCACCGGACAGGGGGCGAGTGGGGCCAACGTCCTGACTTTC. Translating gives CASSTGQGASGANVLTF. The whole variable domain, remainder taken from reference TRBV5-1 and TRBJ2-6, is KAGVTQTPRYLIKTRGQQVTLSCSPISGHRSVSWYQQTPGQGLQFLFEYFSETQRNKGNFPGRFSGRQFSNSRSEMNVSTLELGDSALYLCASSTGQGASGANVLTFGAGSRLTVL.

V usage is TRBV5-1 and J usage is TRBJ2-1, with D perhaps matching TRBD2 (5 bases). Germline assignment: CDR1 SGHRS and CDR2 YFSETQ. This CDR3 has 16 residues. Trimming cost V 3 bases and J 5 bases, with 18 bases left between them. The CDR3 sequence is CASSSLPGTPDNEQFF. The DNA for the CDR3 is TGCGCCAGCAGCTCCCTTCCGGGAACCCCGGACAATGAGCAGTTCTTC.

The rearrangement uses TRBV5-5 and TRBJ2-2; D gene ambiguous. Germline CDR1 reads SGHKS; CDR2 reads YYEKEE (reference sequence). The V end was cut by 2 bases, the J end by 2 bases, with 13 bases between. This CDR3 has 16 residues. For the CDR3, the DNA is TGTGCCAGCAGCTTACTTTTCCGAGGAAACACCGGGGAGCTGTTTTTT. Translation gives CASSLLFRGNTGELFF.

This chain links TRBV30 with TRBJ2-7; unclear D gene. The CDR3 covers 12 residues. CDR1 GTSNPN and CDR2 SVGIG come from the germline V gene (reference sequence). Trimming pared 2 bases from V and 11 bases from J, leaving 16 bases between. CDR3 amino acids: CAWSLPSQSKYF. In nucleotides, the CDR3 is TGTGCCTGGAGTCTCCCGTCACAGAGCAAGTACTTC.

The chain has TRBV5-1 and TRBJ2-7; D is perhaps TRBD2 (5 bases). Looked up from germline, CDR1 is SGHRS and CDR2 is YFSETQ. V gave up 4 bases and J gave up 7 bases, with 15 bases separating them. The CDR3 is made up of 13 amino acids. This CDR3 is CASSQEGSREQYF. In DNA form, the CDR3 reads TGCGCCAGCAGCCAAGAAGGGAGCCGGGAGCAGTACTTC.

The chain links TRBV14 to TRBJ2-7; 9 bases align to TRBD1. The trim removed 4 bases at V and 2 bases at J, leaving 3 bases unmatched. This CDR3 has 14 amino acids. Per germline, CDR1 SGHDN and CDR2 FVKESK. The chain's CDR3 is CASSPRDRAYEQYF. CDR3 in DNA: TGTGCCAGCAGCCCCCGGGACAGGGCCTACGAGCAGTACTTC.

CDR3 loop: CASKRELAGGYNEQFF. The CDR3 DNA sequence: TGTGCCAGCAAGAGGGAACTAGCGGGGGGGTACAATGAGCAGTTCTTC. V and J are TRBV2 and TRBJ2-1, with TRBD2 identical over 13 bases. V trimming: 7 bases; J trimming: 4 bases; junction bases outside the gene matches: 7. The CDR3 runs 16 residues. Germline CDR1 reads SNHLY; CDR2 reads FYNNEI.

This chain's CDR3 is CASSAQGTQETQYF. The CDR3, as DNA: TGTGCCAGCAGCGCACAGGGGACCCAAGAGACCCAGTACTTC. This chain joins TRBV9 and TRBJ2-5, with TRBD1 matching over 7 bases. With V trimmed by 3 bases and J by 1 base, 3 bases remained unmatched. The CDR3 runs 14 residues. Germline V gene lookup returns CDR1 SGDLS and CDR2 YYNGEE.

The sample holds one count of this clone. The chain employs TRBV27 and TRBJ2-1, with 10 bases identical to TRBD2. The CDR3 runs 15 residues. V was clipped by 5 bases and J by 6 bases; unmatched bases: 7. Germline V gene sequence: CDR1 MNHEY, CDR2 SMNVEV (reference sequence). Written as DNA, the CDR3 is TGTGCCAGCAGTATCGAACTAGCGGGAACCAATGAGCAGTTCTTC. The encoded protein is CASSIELAGTNEQFF.

The J gene is TRBJ2-3, the V gene TRBV2; unclear D gene. This CDR3 is built from 13 residues. V shed 5 bases and J shed 2 bases, with 8 bases lying between them. Germline values: CDR1 SNHLY, CDR2 FYNNEI. The CDR3 DNA reads TGTGCCAGCAGTCCAGAGGCCACAGATACGCAGTATTTT. Residues: CASSPEATDTQYF. Drawing the rest from reference TRBV2 and TRBJ2-3, the complete variable domain is EPEVTQTPSHQVTQMGQEVILRCVPISNHLYFYWYRQILGQKVEFLVSFYNNEISEKSEIFDDQFSVERPDGSNFTLKIRSTKLEDSAMYFCASSPEATDTQYFGPGTRLTVL.

The CDR3 DNA is TGCGCCAGCAGCTTACAGGGGGTTGGTGCCTACAATGAGCAGTTCTTC. The encoded protein is CASSLQGVGAYNEQFF. This chain connects TRBV5-1 to TRBJ2-1; 8 bases line up with TRBD1. V trimming: 2 bases; J trimming: 2 bases; junction bases outside the gene matches: 6. CDR3 length: 16 amino acids. The germline V gene has CDR1 SGHRS and CDR2 YFSETQ.

The CDR3 loop is CASSVDSSYNSPLHF. CDR3 nucleotides: TGTGCCAGTAGTGTTGATAGCTCCTATAATTCACCCCTCCACTTT. V and J are TRBV19 and TRBJ1-6, with no clear D. Trimming stripped 5 bases from V and 0 bases from J, with 8 bases between. Per the germline V gene, CDR1 is LNHDA and CDR2 is SQIVND (reference sequence). This CDR3 contains 15 residues. Looking up the rest from reference TRBV19 and TRBJ1-6 gives the full variable domain: DGGITQSPKYLFRKEGQNVTLSCEQNLNHDAMYWYRQDPGQGLRLIYYSQIVNDFQKGDIAEGYSVSREKKESFPLTVTSAQKNPTAFYLCASSVDSSYNSPLHFGNGTRLTVT.

This clone appeared once. The chain couples TRBV9 to TRBJ1-1; tentatively, D is TRBD1 (5 bases). From germline, CDR1 is SGDLS and CDR2 YYNGEE. V was shortened by 0 bases and J by 7 bases, with 13 bases between the two germline ends. CDR3 size: 14 residues. The CDR3 is CASSVDVGVGEAFF. The CDR3 nucleotides read TGTGCCAGCAGCGTAGATGTAGGGGTCGGTGAAGCTTTCTTT. The complete variable domain, with remaining parts taken from reference TRBV9 and TRBJ1-1, reads DSGVTQTPKHLITATGQRVTLRCSPRSGDLSVYWYQQSLDQGLQFLIQYYNGEERAKGNILERFSAQQFPDLHSELNLSSLELGDSALYFCASSVDVGVGEAFFGQGTRLTVV.

The chain has TRBV19 and TRBJ2-5, with TRBD2 identical over 9 bases. The V and J ends lost 4 bases and 2 bases, in that order; junction bases with no gene match: 14. CDR1 is LNHDA and CDR2 is SQIVND in the germline V gene (reference sequence). The CDR3 spans 18 residues. The CDR3 DNA reads TGTGCCAGTAGTAGGGGGAGCGTTAGCGGGGGAATACAAGAGACCCAGTACTTC. Translating it yields CASSRGSVSGGIQETQYF.

V is TRBV2 and J is TRBJ2-7, with 11 nucleotides matching TRBD1. This CDR3 region has 15 residues. Germline loops: CDR1 SNHLY, CDR2 FYNNEI. Trimming removed 4 bases from V and 7 bases from J; junction bases left unmatched: 9. The CDR3: CASSVGRTGGREQYF. As DNA, the CDR3 is TGTGCCAGCAGTGTGGGAAGGACAGGGGGCAGGGAGCAGTACTTC. Using reference TRBV2 and TRBJ2-7 for the parts outside the CDR3, the full variable domain is EPEVTQTPSHQVTQMGQEVILRCVPISNHLYFYWYRQILGQKVEFLVSFYNNEISEKSEIFDDQFSVERPDGSNFTLKIRSTKLEDSAMYFCASSVGRTGGREQYFGPGTRLTVT.

This sequence joins TRBV7-3 and TRBJ2-3; D gene uncertain. The germline CDR1 and CDR2 sequences are SGHTA and FQGTGA. This CDR3 is built from 15 residues. Between the trimmed V and J ends, which lost 4 bases and 0 bases, there was a span of 11 bases. CDR3 protein: CASSSGRLSTDTQYF. CDR3 bases: TGTGCCAGCAGCTCCGGCCGACTTAGCACAGATACGCAGTATTTT.

The chain joins TRBV5-5 to TRBJ2-1; 8 nucleotides match TRBD1. Trimming took 3 bases from V and 7 from J; bases not matched to a gene: 6. Germline CDR1 reads SGHKS; CDR2 reads YYEKEE (reference sequence). The CDR3 runs 14 residues. In DNA, the CDR3 is TGTGCCAGCAGCTCGACAGGGGTGCGAAATGAGCAGTTCTTC. Translation: CASSSTGVRNEQFF. The full variable domain, in which reference TRBV5-5 and TRBJ2-1 provide the parts outside the CDR3, is DAGVTQSPTHLIKTRGQQVTLRCSPISGHKSVSWYQQVLGQGPQFIFQYYEKEERGRGNFPDRFSARQFPNYSSELNVNALLLGDSALYLCASSSTGVRNEQFFGPGTRLTVL.

CDR3 DNA sequence: TGTGCCAGCAGTTTATGGAGTCAGCGGAGGAGTCAGCCCCAGCATTTT. Protein sequence: CASSLWSQRRSQPQHF. The V call is TRBV28, the J call TRBJ1-5; D remains unclear. The CDR3 is made up of 16 amino acids. Trimming removed 0 bases at V and 6 bases at J, with 15 bases between. CDR1 is MDHEN and CDR2 is SYDVKM in the germline V gene.

V and J are TRBV11-2 and TRBJ2-2; 14 nucleotides align to TRBD2. V was pared by 3 bases and J by 5 bases, with 11 bases of the junction left unmatched. Per the germline V gene, CDR1 is SGHAT and CDR2 is FQNNGV. The CDR3 extends over 19 amino acids. Here the CDR3 DNA reads TGTGCCAGCAGCTTGATCACCGGACTAGCGGGAGGAAAGACCGGGGAGCTGTTTTTT. Encoded protein: CASSLITGLAGGKTGELFF.

This chain uses TRBV5-1 with TRBJ2-1; 9 bases are shared with TRBD1. The CDR3 length is 15 residues. Trimming took 4 bases from V and 3 from J; bases not matched to a gene: 5. CDR1 and CDR2 from the germline V gene are SGHRS and YFSETQ. The CDR3 bases are TGCGCCAGCAGCGTACAGGGGGCTCTCTACAATGAGCAGTTCTTC. Amino acid sequence: CASSVQGALYNEQFF.

V usage is TRBV19 and J usage is TRBJ1-4, with TRBD1 identical over 9 bases. This CDR3 comprises 15 residues. With 5 bases clipped from V and 5 bases from J, the junction kept 6 bases outside the gene matches. Germline V gene data show CDR1 as LNHDA and CDR2 as SQIVND (reference sequence). In DNA, the CDR3 is TGTGCCAGTAGTCCCCCGGGACAGGGAAATGAAAAACTGTTTTTT. As protein: CASSPPGQGNEKLFF.